This TCR beta chain was captured by sequencing in a study of prognosis after radiotherapy for stage I lung cancer. On the study more broadly: Median age was 74.5 years (53 to 84) among around twelve men and 6 or 7 women.

This clonotype appeared a single time. Using two-round multiplex PCR, the authors amplified TCR beta CDR3 from genomic DNA. Round one of PCR was performed, and it used primers specific to each TRBV and TRBJ gene. TCRdb reprocessed the multiplex PCR reads with MiXCR, giving one entry per CDR3 protein. Here the sample spans 11,000 to 15,000 distinct CDR3 sequences, less than 45% being singletons. Germline V CDR1 and CDR2: KGHSH, LQKENI. J gave up 4 bases and V 8 bases, and 0 bases lay outside the gene matches. The CDR3 loop spans 11 amino acids. The source is a donor aged 50 or older with non-small cell lung cancer. This specimen was PBMCs, taken before or after stereotactic body radiation therapy (not recorded which). The chain carries TRBV18 and TRBJ2-3, with TRBD1 matching 7 bases. The CDR3 here is CASQGADTQYF. The DNA for the CDR3 is TGTGCCAGCCAGGGGGCAGATACGCAGTATTTT. The full variable domain, with the rest looked up from reference TRBV18 and TRBJ2-3, is NAGVMQNPRHLVRRRGQEARLRCSPMKGHSHVYWYRQLPEEGLKFMVYLQKENIIDESGMPKERFSAEFPKEGPSILRIQQVVRGDSAAYFCASQGADTQYFGPGTRLTVL.